This record covers a single T cell receptor (beta chain). Antigen: not known. The sample originates from a study of T cell repertoires in cytomegalovirus infection. Study-wide context: Use of recently identified HLA-C-restricted and well-studied HLA-B-restricted CMV epitopes was part of the study. Indications of both CMV infection and matching HLA type were provided by public TCR beta signatures. Study-level results: Within the response measured ex vivo, HLA-C-restricted CMV-specific TCR beta clonotypes were dominant.

TCRdb ran MiXCR on the reads and lists one entry per CDR3 protein. The sample holds 750,000 to 900,000 distinct CDR3 sequences, under 35% seen once. CDR1 and CDR2 from the germline V gene are SQVTM and ANQGSEA. V gave up 7 bases and J gave up 4 bases, with 19 bases separating them. The CDR3 is made up of 15 amino acids. This sequence was found in a human donor in good health (CMV status not recorded). Some clones in this sample may be carry-over from other donors' samples. The V gene is TRBV29-1, the J gene TRBJ1-4; possible D gene TRBD1, 5 bases. The sample here was cultured CD8+ T cells from PBMCs, taken from culture after CMV antigen stimulation. The CDR3 region has the DNA TGCAGCGCCGCTTCTCGGGGGAGTTATAATGAAAAACTGTTTTTT. Translation gives CSAASRGSYNEKLFF.